This TCR beta chain was obtained from a study of T cells expressing NK-cell markers. About the research overall: The study drew TCR beta repertoires from sorted CD3+CD56+NKG2C+, CD3+CD56+NKG2C- and CD3+CD56-NKG2C+ T cells. There were seven HCMV-seropositive donors and one seronegative donor among the eight sequenced.

With respect to this clonotype: No antigen is known for it.

TCRdb re-called the 5' RACE reads and gives one entry per CDR3 protein, without DNA. The sample holds 400,000 to 500,000 distinct CDR3 sequences. Study-level points and caveats: There were a handful of donors in whom these clonotypes also led the CD3+CD56-NKG2C+ fraction. The study found dominant NKG2C+ clonotypes at roughly 1.0-7.5% of CD8+ T cells in several donors.

Sequencing was performed on blood T cells: a sorted CD56 or NKG2C T cell subset, CD4+ or CD8+ T cells, or bulk PBMC T cells (not recorded which). The receptor was isolated from a woman aged 18 to 75 in good health.

CDR3 sequence reads: CSAVTGGVSPLHF. This chain joins TRBV20-1 and TRBJ1-6; checking the TCRdb D call of TRBD1 is not possible without DNA. Germline assignment: CDR1 DFQATT and CDR2 SNEGSKA (reference sequence). CDR3 length: 13 amino acids.